One and the same sample provided the 9 T cell receptor beta chains below, sequenced in a study of T cell repertoires in cytomegalovirus infection. These receptors lack a known antigen. MiXCR, applied by TCRdb to the reads, yields one record per CDR3 protein. The table includes some 940,000 distinct CDR3 sequences, more than 25% detected once. Here the sequenced sample was cultured CD8+ T cells from PBMCs, taken from culture after CMV antigen stimulation. These receptors originate from a human donor in good health (CMV status not recorded). Some clones in this sample may be carry-over from other donors' samples.

This clonotype was observed a handful of times. The J gene is TRBJ2-1, the V gene TRBV4-3, with D tentatively TRBD2 (5 bases). There are 16 residues in the CDR3. Germline V gives CDR1 LGHNA, CDR2 YSLEER. V lost 4 bases and J 0 bases, leaving 13 bases between the germline ends. CDR3 protein: CASSPGSRSSYNEQFF. The CDR3 DNA reads TGCGCCAGCAGCCCGGGGAGTCGGAGCTCCTACAATGAGCAGTTCTTC.

V gene TRBV4-1 combines with J gene TRBJ1-5; D not resolved. V was pared by 2 bases and J by 6 bases, with 14 bases between. This CDR3 comprises 15 residues. The germline V gene encodes CDR1 MGHRA and CDR2 YSYEKL. The DNA for the CDR3 is TGCGCCAGCAGCCAACCGGGCGGGCACAGTCAGCCCCAGCATTTT. The encoded protein is CASSQPGGHSQPQHF.

CDR3 region: CATSDLDRDYEQYV. The CDR3 bases are TGTGCCACCAGTGATTTGGACAGGGATTACGAGCAGTACGTC. The chain uses TRBV24-1 and TRBJ2-7, with 7 bases identical to TRBD1. Trimming at V came to 0 bases and at J to 4 bases, leaving 2 bases not matched to a gene. The CDR3 consists of 14 residues. The germline CDR1 and CDR2 sequences are KGHDR and SFDVKD.

The rearrangement uses TRBV12-3 or TRBV12-4 and TRBJ1-5; weak D call: TRBD1 (6 bases). V was shortened by 6 bases and J by 3 bases, with 12 bases between the two germline ends. The CDR3 runs 14 residues. CDR3 in DNA: TGTGCCAGCAGCGAGACAGGTGCCAATCAGCCCCAGCATTTT. Translating it yields CASSETGANQPQHF.

The J gene is TRBJ2-7, the V gene TRBV23-1, with 8 bases aligning to TRBD1. TRBV23-1 has ORF status, its function being uncertain. J gave up 7 bases and V 6 bases, and 5 bases lay outside the gene matches. The CDR3 runs to 12 residues. The CDR3 reads CASRRTGREQYV. For the CDR3, the DNA is TGCGCCAGCAGACGGACAGGGCGGGAGCAGTACGTC.

This clonotype was seen at least ten times. This chain joins TRBV7-6 and TRBJ2-2; TRBD2 matches at 8 bases. The V segment lost 2 bases and the J segment 6 bases; nucleotides outside the gene matches: 11. CDR3 size: 17 residues. CDR1 is SGHVS and CDR2 is FNYEAQ in the germline V gene. The CDR3 sequence is CASSLRGAGVFSGELFF. The CDR3, as DNA: TGTGCCAGCAGCTTAAGAGGAGCGGGGGTGTTTTCCGGGGAGCTGTTTTTT.

In this sample, this clonotype turned up many times. The rearrangement links TRBV7-2 to TRBJ1-2, with D perhaps TRBD1 (6 bases). Germline V lookup: CDR1 SGHTA, CDR2 FQGNSA. V shed 3 bases and J shed 1 base, with 12 bases lying between them. This CDR3 is built from 15 residues. The CDR3 DNA reads TGTGCCAGCAGCTTGCTTGACAGGAGTAACTATGGCTACACCTTC. Translating gives CASSLLDRSNYGYTF.

Concerning this clonotype itself: Just one base apart from a much larger clone, this may be a read error. The chain uses TRBV27 and TRBJ2-3, with D maybe TRBD2 (5 bases). V lost 6 bases and J 4 bases, leaving 14 bases between the germline ends. Germline CDR1 MNHEY, CDR2 SMNVEV (reference sequence). The CDR3 is made up of 14 amino acids. The CDR3 nucleotides are TGTGCCAGCAGGTCTCGGGGATGGTCAGATACGCAGTATTTT. This codes for CASRSRGWSDTQYF.

This chain joins TRBV14 and TRBJ1-2, with D perhaps TRBD1 (5 bases). The V end was cut by 4 bases, the J end by 2 bases, with 14 bases between. CDR3 length: 15 amino acids. Germline V lookup: CDR1 SGHDN, CDR2 FVKESK. The CDR3, as DNA: TGTGCCAGCAGCCCCTATACGGGGGGAAACTATGGCTACACCTTC. Translation: CASSPYTGGNYGYTF.